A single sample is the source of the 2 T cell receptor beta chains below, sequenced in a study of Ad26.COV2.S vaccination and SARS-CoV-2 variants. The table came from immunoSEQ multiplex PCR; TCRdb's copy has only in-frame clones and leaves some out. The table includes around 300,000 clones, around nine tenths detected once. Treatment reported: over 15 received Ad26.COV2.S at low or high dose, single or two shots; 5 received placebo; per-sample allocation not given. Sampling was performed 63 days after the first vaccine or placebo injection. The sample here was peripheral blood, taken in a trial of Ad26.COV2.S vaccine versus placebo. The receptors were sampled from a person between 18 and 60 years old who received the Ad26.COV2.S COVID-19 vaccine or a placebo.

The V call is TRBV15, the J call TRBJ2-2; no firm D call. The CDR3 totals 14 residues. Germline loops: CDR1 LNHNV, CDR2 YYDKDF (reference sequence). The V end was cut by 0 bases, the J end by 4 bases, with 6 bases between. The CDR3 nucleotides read TGTGCCACCAGCAGAGATCCAGCCACCGGGGAGCTGTTTTTT. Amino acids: CATSRDPATGELFF. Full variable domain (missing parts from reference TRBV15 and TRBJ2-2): DAMVIQNPRYQVTQFGKPVTLSCSQTLNHNVMYWYQQKSSQAPKLLFHYYDKDFNNEADTPDNFQSRRPNTSFCFLDIRSPGLGDTAMYLCATSRDPATGELFFGEGSRLTVL.

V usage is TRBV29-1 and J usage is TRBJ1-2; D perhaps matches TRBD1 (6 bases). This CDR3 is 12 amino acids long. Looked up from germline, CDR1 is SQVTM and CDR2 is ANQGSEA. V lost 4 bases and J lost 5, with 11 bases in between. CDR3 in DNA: TGCAGCGTTGGAGACAGGCGATATGGCTACACCTTC. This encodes CSVGDRRYGYTF.